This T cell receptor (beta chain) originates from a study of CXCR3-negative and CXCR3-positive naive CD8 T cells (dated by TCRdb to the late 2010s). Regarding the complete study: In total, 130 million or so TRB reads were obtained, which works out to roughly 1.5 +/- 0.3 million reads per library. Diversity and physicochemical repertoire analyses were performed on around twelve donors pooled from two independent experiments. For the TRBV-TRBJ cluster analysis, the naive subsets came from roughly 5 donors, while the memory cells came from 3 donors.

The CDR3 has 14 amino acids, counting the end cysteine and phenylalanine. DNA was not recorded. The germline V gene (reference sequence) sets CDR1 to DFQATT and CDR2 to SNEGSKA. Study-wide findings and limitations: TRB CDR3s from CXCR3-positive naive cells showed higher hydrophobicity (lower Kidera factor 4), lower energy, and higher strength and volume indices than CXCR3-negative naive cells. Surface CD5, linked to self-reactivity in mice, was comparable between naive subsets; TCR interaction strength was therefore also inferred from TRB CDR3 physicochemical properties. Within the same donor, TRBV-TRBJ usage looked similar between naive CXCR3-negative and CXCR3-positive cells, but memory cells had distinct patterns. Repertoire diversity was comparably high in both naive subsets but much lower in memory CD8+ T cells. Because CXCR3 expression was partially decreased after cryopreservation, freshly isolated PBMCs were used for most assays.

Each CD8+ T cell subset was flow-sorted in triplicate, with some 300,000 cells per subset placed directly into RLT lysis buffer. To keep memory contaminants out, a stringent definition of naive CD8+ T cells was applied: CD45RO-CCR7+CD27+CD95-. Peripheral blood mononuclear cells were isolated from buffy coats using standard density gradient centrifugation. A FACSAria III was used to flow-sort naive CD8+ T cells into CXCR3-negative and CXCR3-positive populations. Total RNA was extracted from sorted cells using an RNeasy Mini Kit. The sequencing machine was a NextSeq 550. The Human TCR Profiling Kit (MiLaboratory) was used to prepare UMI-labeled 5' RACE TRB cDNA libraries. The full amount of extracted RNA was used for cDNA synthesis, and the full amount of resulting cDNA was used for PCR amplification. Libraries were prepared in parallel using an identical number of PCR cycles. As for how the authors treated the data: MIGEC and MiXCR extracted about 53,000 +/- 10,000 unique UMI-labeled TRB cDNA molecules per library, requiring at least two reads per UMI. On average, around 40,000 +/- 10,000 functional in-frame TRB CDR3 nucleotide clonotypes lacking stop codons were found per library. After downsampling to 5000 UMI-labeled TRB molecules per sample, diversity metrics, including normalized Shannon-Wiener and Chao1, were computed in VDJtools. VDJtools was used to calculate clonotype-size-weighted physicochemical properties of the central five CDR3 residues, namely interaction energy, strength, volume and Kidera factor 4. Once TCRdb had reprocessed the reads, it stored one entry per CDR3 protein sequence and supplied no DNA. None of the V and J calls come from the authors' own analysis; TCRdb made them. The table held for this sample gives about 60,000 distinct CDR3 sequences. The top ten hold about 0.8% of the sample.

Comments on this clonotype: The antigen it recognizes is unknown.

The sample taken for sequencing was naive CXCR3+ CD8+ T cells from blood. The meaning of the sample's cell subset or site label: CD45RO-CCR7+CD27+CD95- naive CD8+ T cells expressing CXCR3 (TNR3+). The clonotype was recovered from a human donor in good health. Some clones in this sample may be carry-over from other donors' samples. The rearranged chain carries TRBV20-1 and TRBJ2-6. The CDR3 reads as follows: CSAFVGSGANVLTF.